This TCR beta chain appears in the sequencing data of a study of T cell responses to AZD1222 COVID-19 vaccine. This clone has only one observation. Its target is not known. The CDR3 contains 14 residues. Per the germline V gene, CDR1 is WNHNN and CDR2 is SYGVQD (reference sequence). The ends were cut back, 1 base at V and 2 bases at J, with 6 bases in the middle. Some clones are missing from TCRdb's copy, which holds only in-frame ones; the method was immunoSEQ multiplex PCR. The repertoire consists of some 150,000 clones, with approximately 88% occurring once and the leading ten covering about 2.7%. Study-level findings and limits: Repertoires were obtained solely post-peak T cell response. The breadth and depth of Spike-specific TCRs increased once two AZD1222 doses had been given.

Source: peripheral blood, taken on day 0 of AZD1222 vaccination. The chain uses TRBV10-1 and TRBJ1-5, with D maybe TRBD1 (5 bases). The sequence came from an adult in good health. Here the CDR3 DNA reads TGCGCCAGCAGTGAGTTCAGGGGCAATCAGCCCCAGCATTTT. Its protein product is CASSEFRGNQPQHF.